This note documents a single TCR beta chain sequence. Its target is not known. Unstimulated regulatory T cells (CD4+CD25+CD127-), CD4+CD25- non-regulatory cells, CD4 and CD8 cells were FACS-sorted from thawed PBMCs. Clones were sequenced by immunoSEQ multiplex PCR, and TCRdb holds only the in-frame ones, with some missing. The sample shows tens of thousands of clones, around nine tenths of them seen only once. These data are taken from a study of Tregs in tolerant kidney transplant recipients. Findings of the study overall: Findings come from small patient numbers and require larger validation. Tregs expanded with activated donor B cells seemed most donor-specific.

With 3 bases removed from V and 0 bases from J, the gap between germline ends came to 21 bases. This CDR3 region has 17 residues. Germline values: CDR1 GTSNPN, CDR2 SVGIG (reference sequence). Sequences were obtained from CD8+ T cells from blood. The chain recombines TRBV30 with TRBJ2-7, with D perhaps matching TRBD1 (6 bases). This receptor was identified in a human donor in good health. DNA for the CDR3: TGTGCCTGGAGCCGGGACACCCTCGATGGGGGCTCCTACGAGCAGTACTTC. It yields the protein CAWSRDTLDGGSYEQYF.